This is a list of T cell receptor beta chains from one sample in a study of blood T cells in healthy people across ages. TCRdb re-called the 5' RACE reads through MiXCR, storing one row per CDR3 protein. The table shows roughly 930,000 distinct CDR3 sequences, with around 46% occurring only once. Material for sequencing was blood. These receptors all come from a man aged 25-40 years in good health. CDR3s include the opening cysteine and the closing phenylalanine or tryptophan. The order of the fields is J gene, V gene, D gene, clone size, CDR3 DNA, CDR3 protein. The D gene is left open where the match is weak. Some rows have no size entry. The others give once, few or many, or a class for an expanded clone.

j_call: TRBJ2-5; v_call: TRBV24-1; d_call: TRBD1; clone_size: -; cdr3_nt: TGTGCCACCAGTGATGGACAGGGCGAGACCCAGTACTTC; cdr3_aa: CATSDGQGETQYF
j_call: TRBJ2-1; v_call: TRBV29-1; d_call: -; clone_size: -; cdr3_nt: TGCAGCGTTGAAGTCTCCTACAATGAGCAGTTCTTC; cdr3_aa: CSVEVSYNEQFF
j_call: TRBJ2-7; v_call: TRBV21-1; d_call: -; clone_size: -; cdr3_nt: TGTGCCAGCAGCAAATTTAGGTTGGAGCGGGGGGCCTCCTGCGAGCAGTACTTC; cdr3_aa: CASSKFRLERGASCEQYF
j_call: TRBJ1-2; v_call: TRBV3-1; d_call: -; clone_size: once; cdr3_nt: TGTGCCAGCAGCCTCAGGGGTAATGGCTACACCTTC; cdr3_aa: CASSLRGNGYTF
j_call: TRBJ1-2; v_call: TRBV28; d_call: -; clone_size: few; cdr3_nt: TGTGCCAGCAGTTTGAGGGGTCAGCCTCGTAACTATGGCTACACCTTC; cdr3_aa: CASSLRGQPRNYGYTF
j_call: TRBJ1-1; v_call: TRBV6-2/TRBV6-3; d_call: -; clone_size: -; cdr3_nt: TGTGCCAGCAGTTTTGAATCATGGTACAACACTGAAGCTTTCTTT; cdr3_aa: CASSFESWYNTEAFF
j_call: TRBJ2-4; v_call: TRBV6-6; d_call: -; clone_size: few; cdr3_nt: TGTGCCAGCAGAAGGGGGGGAGAGGCAACCAAAAACATTCAGTACTTC; cdr3_aa: CASRRGGEATKNIQYF
j_call: TRBJ2-5; v_call: TRBV5-1; d_call: -; clone_size: few; cdr3_nt: TGCGCCAGCAGCTTTCTGGGATCGGAAGAGACCCAGTACTTC; cdr3_aa: CASSFLGSEETQYF
j_call: TRBJ2-7; v_call: TRBV28; d_call: -; clone_size: few; cdr3_nt: TGTGCCAGCAGTTTTAAGGGGGTCTTCTTATACGAGCAGTACTTC; cdr3_aa: CASSFKGVFLYEQYF
j_call: TRBJ2-7; v_call: TRBV20-1; d_call: -; clone_size: few; cdr3_nt: TGCAGTGCTAGTAAAGCGACAGGCTCCTACGAGCAGTACTTC; cdr3_aa: CSASKATGSYEQYF
j_call: TRBJ2-1; v_call: TRBV4-3; d_call: -; clone_size: -; cdr3_nt: TGCGCCAGCAGCCAAGGTACCCGGGAGTCGGGTAATGAGCAGTTCTTC; cdr3_aa: CASSQGTRESGNEQFF
j_call: TRBJ2-7; v_call: TRBV27; d_call: -; clone_size: -; cdr3_nt: TGTGCCAGCAGTCTCCGAGGGGGGCGAACCTACGAGCAGTACTTC; cdr3_aa: CASSLRGGRTYEQYF
j_call: TRBJ1-4; v_call: TRBV6-2/TRBV6-3; d_call: TRBD1; clone_size: -; cdr3_nt: TGTGCCAGCACCGGGACAGCCCCTAATGAAAAACTGTTTTTT; cdr3_aa: CASTGTAPNEKLFF
j_call: TRBJ2-7; v_call: TRBV20-1; d_call: TRBD1; clone_size: -; cdr3_nt: TGCAGTGCTTATTCCGGGACAGGGGCCTACGAGCAGTACTTC; cdr3_aa: CSAYSGTGAYEQYF
j_call: TRBJ2-7; v_call: TRBV7-2; d_call: -; clone_size: -; cdr3_nt: TGTGCCAGCAGCTTAGCGCCCCAGGGATCCGAGCAGTACTTC; cdr3_aa: CASSLAPQGSEQYF
j_call: TRBJ2-1; v_call: TRBV20-1; d_call: TRBD2; clone_size: -; cdr3_nt: TGCAGTGCTAGAGAGACTAGCGGGGCTTTCAATGAGCAGTTCTTC; cdr3_aa: CSARETSGAFNEQFF
j_call: TRBJ2-7; v_call: TRBV28; d_call: -; clone_size: -; cdr3_nt: TGTGCCAGCCCGCCCTATGGGGGGTCCTACGAGCAGTACTTC; cdr3_aa: CASPPYGGSYEQYF
j_call: TRBJ2-7; v_call: TRBV2; d_call: TRBD1; clone_size: -; cdr3_nt: TGTGCCAGCAGAGAGGACAGGTCTACCTACGAGCAGTACTTC; cdr3_aa: CASREDRSTYEQYF
j_call: TRBJ2-7; v_call: TRBV20-1; d_call: TRBD2; clone_size: -; cdr3_nt: TGCAGTGCTTTAGGACCGGGACTAGCGGACCACGAGCAGTACTTC; cdr3_aa: CSALGPGLADHEQYF
j_call: TRBJ1-2; v_call: TRBV27; d_call: TRBD1; clone_size: -; cdr3_nt: TGTGCCAGCAGTTTAAAAGTGACAGGGAACTATGGCTACACCTTC; cdr3_aa: CASSLKVTGNYGYTF
j_call: TRBJ1-5; v_call: TRBV7-6; d_call: TRBD1; clone_size: -; cdr3_nt: TGTGCCAGCAGCTTAGTCCTGGGACAGGGGGGCTTCAATCAGCCCCAGCATTTT; cdr3_aa: CASSLVLGQGGFNQPQHF
j_call: TRBJ1-6; v_call: TRBV4-1; d_call: -; clone_size: -; cdr3_nt: TGCGCCAGCAGCCAAACTAGCTCCTATAATTCACCCCTCCACTTT; cdr3_aa: CASSQTSSYNSPLHF
j_call: TRBJ1-6; v_call: TRBV27; d_call: -; clone_size: few; cdr3_nt: TGTGCCAGCTCTGGTGGGTTAAGGGCCCCCCTCCACTTT; cdr3_aa: CASSGGLRAPLHF
j_call: TRBJ1-1; v_call: TRBV7-8; d_call: -; clone_size: -; cdr3_nt: TGTGCCAGCAGCTTAACGGGGGACATGAACACTGAAGCTTTCTTT; cdr3_aa: CASSLTGDMNTEAFF
j_call: TRBJ2-7; v_call: TRBV7-2; d_call: TRBD2; clone_size: many; cdr3_nt: TGTGCCAGCAGTCCAAGCGGGGGGAACTCGTACGAGCAGTACTTC; cdr3_aa: CASSPSGGNSYEQYF
j_call: TRBJ1-1; v_call: TRBV11-2; d_call: TRBD1; clone_size: -; cdr3_nt: TGTGCCAGCAGCCCTCGGACAGGGACCCTAACTGAAGCTTTCTTT; cdr3_aa: CASSPRTGTLTEAFF
j_call: TRBJ2-7; v_call: TRBV3-1; d_call: -; clone_size: few; cdr3_nt: TGTGCCAGCAGCCTGTACACCGGCCAGTACTTC; cdr3_aa: CASSLYTGQYF
j_call: TRBJ1-2; v_call: TRBV27; d_call: TRBD1; clone_size: -; cdr3_nt: TGTGCCAGCAGGGCCACAGGGGCGGCCGACTATGGCTACACCTTC; cdr3_aa: CASRATGAADYGYTF
j_call: TRBJ2-1; v_call: TRBV7-2; d_call: -; clone_size: -; cdr3_nt: TGTGCCAGCAGTTTGGGAGGAGGGGGGCCATACAATGAGCAGTTCTTC; cdr3_aa: CASSLGGGGPYNEQFF
j_call: TRBJ1-6; v_call: TRBV11-2; d_call: -; clone_size: -; cdr3_nt: TGTGCCAGCAGCTTAGCGATGACGAATTCACCCCTCCACTTT; cdr3_aa: CASSLAMTNSPLHF
j_call: TRBJ1-2; v_call: TRBV6-2/TRBV6-3; d_call: TRBD1; clone_size: -; cdr3_nt: TGTGCCTGCAGAGCCCCGGACAGGGGAGCGTATGGCTACACCTTC; cdr3_aa: CACRAPDRGAYGYTF
j_call: TRBJ2-7; v_call: TRBV9; d_call: -; clone_size: -; cdr3_nt: TGTGCCAGCAGCGTAGATCCAGGGGCTCAGTGGAATGAGCAGTACTTC; cdr3_aa: CASSVDPGAQWNEQYF
j_call: TRBJ2-3; v_call: TRBV10-3; d_call: TRBD2; clone_size: -; cdr3_nt: TGTGCCATCAGTCCTACTAGCGGGGCGGCCAGCACAGATACGCAGTATTTT; cdr3_aa: CAISPTSGAASTDTQYF